The present T cell receptor (beta chain) was sequenced within a study of blood T cell repertoires in COVID-19. Study overall: Some COVID-19 samples were acute and others convalescent; all came from the United States, Italy and Spain. PBMCs, B-cell-depleted T cells, or T cells were the source of the cDNA or gDNA that made up the material.

The participants were between 18 and 89 years old and came from some 23 US areas. Method: immunoSEQ multiplex PCR; TCRdb's copy keeps in-frame clones and lacks some. The profile covers fewer than 250,000 clones, with about 76% appearing a single time and around 9% taken by the ten largest. Trimming removed 6 bases at V and 5 bases at J, with 6 bases between. The CDR3 covers 11 residues. Looked up from germline, CDR1 is SGHTA and CDR2 is FQGNSA. J is TRBJ2-3 and V is TRBV7-2; no clear D gene. The sequence came from a woman between 50 and 59 years old with acute COVID-19. The material sequenced was PBMCs or T cells enriched from blood (not recorded which). Here the CDR3 reads CASRPGDTQYF. CDR3 DNA: TGTGCCAGCAGGCCCGGAGATACGCAGTATTTT. Full variable domain (missing parts from reference TRBV7-2 and TRBJ2-3): GAGVSQSPSNKVTEKGKDVELRCDPISGHTALYWYRQSLGQGLEFLIYFQGNSAPDKSGLPSDRFSAERTGGSVSTLTIQRTQQEDSAVYLCASRPGDTQYFGPGTRLTVL.